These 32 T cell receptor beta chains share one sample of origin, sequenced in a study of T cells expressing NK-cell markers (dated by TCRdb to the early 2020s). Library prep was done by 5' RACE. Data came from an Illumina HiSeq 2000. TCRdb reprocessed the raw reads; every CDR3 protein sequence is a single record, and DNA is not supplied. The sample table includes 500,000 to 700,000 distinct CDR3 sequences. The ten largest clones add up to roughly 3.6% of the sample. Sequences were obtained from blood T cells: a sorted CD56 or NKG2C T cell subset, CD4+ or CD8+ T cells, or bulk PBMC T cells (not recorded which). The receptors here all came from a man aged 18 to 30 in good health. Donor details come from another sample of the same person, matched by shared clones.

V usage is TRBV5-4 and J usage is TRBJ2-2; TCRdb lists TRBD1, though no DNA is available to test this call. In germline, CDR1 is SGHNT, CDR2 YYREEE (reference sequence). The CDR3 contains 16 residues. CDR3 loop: CASSLITQGGTGELFF.

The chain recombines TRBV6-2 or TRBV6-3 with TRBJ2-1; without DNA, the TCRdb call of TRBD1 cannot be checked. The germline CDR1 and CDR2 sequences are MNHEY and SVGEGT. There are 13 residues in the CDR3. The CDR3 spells CASRKQGSDEQFF.

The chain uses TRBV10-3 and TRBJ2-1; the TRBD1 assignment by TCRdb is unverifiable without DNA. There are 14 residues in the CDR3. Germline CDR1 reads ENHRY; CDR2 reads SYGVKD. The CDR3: CAIGIDGGANEQFF.

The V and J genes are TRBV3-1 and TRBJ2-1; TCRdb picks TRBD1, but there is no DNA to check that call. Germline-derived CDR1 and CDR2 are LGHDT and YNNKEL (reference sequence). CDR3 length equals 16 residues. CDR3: CASSQDWGELVNEQFF.

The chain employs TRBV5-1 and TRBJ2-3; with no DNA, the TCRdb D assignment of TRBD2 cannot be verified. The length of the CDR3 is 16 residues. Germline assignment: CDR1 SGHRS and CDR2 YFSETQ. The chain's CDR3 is CASSQLPGRAEDTQYF.

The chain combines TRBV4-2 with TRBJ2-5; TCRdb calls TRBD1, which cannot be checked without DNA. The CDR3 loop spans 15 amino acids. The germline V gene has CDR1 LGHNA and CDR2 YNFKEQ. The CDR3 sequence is CASSQDPSREETQYF.

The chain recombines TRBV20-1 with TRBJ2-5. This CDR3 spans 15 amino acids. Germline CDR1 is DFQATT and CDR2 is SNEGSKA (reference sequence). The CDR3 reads CSLFLPRMNKETQYF.

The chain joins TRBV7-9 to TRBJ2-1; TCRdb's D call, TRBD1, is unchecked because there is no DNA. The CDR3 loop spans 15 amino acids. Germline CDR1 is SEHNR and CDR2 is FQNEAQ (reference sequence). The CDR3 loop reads CASSPRDRVSDEQFF.

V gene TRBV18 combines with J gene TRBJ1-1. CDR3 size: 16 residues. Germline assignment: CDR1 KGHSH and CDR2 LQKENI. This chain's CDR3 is CASSPPRPGLNTEAFF.

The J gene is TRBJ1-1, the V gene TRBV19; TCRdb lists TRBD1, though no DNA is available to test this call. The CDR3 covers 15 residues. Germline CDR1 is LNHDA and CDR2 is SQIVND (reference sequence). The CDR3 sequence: CASRHLRQRNTEAFF.

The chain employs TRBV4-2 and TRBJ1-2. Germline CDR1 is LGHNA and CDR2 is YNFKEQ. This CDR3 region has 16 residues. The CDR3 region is CASSQDVLGGRNGYTF.

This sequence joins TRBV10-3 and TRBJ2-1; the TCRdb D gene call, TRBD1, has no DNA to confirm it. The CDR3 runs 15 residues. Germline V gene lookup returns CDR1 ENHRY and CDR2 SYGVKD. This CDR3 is CAISQPSGGLFEQFF.

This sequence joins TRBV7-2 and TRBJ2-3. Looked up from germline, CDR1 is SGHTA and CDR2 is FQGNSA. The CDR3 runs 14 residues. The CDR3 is CASSPDTSTDTQYF.

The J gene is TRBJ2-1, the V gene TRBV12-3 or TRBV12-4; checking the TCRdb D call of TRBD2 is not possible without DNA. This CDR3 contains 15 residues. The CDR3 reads CASSSGTSGNNEQFF.

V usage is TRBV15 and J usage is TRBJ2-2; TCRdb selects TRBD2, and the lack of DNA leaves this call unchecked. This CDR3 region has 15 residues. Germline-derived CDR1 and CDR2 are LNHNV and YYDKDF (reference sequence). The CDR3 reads CATSRGQWSTGELFF. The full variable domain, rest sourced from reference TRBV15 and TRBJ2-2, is DAMVIQNPRYQVTQFGKPVTLSCSQTLNHNVMYWYQQKSSQAPKLLFHYYDKDFNNEADTPDNFQSRRPNTSFCFLDIRSPGLGDTAMYLCATSRGQWSTGELFFGEGSRLTVL.

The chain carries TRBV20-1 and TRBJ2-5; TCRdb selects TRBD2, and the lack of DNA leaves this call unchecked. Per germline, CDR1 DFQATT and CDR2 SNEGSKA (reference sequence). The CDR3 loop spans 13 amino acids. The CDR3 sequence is CSAISGSRETQYF.

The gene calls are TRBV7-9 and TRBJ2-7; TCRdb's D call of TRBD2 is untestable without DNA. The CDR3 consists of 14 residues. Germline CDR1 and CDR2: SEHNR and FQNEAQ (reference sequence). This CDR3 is CASSTPGLASEQYF.

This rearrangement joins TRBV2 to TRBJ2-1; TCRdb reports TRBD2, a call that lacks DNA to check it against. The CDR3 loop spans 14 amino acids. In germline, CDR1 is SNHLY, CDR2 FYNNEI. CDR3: CATTGLAIYNEQFF.

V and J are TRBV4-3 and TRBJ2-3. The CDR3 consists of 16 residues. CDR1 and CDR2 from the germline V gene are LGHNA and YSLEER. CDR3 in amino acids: CASSQESAYSTDTQYF.

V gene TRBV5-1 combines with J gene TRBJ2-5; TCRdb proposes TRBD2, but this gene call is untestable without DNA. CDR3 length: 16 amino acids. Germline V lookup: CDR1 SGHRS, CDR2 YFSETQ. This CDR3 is CASSGRGSGREVTQYF.

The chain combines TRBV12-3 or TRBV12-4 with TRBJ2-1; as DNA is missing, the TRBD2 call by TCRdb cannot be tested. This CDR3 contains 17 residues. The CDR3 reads CASSLAPGLEVYNEQFF.

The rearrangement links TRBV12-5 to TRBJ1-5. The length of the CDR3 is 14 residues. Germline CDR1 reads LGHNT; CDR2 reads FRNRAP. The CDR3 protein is CASGLGQGEQPQHF.

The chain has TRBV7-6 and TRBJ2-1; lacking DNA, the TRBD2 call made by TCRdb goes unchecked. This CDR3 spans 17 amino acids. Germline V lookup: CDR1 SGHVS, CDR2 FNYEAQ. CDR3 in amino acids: CASSLKSGLAVYNEQFF.

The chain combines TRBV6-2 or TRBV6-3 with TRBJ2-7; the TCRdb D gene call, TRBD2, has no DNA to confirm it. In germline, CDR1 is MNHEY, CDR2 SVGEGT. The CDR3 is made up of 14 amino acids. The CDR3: CASRTSGGPGEQYF.

CDR3 amino acids: CASSEFSVSSGGELFF. The rearrangement joins TRBV25-1 to TRBJ2-2. The V gene's germline CDR1 is MGHDK and CDR2 SYGVNS. This CDR3 has 16 amino acids.

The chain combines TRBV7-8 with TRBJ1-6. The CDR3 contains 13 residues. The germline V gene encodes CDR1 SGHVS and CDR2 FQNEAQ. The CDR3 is CASVAGYNSPLHF. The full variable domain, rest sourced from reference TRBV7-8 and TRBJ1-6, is GAGVSQSPRYKVAKRGQDVALRCDPISGHVSLFWYQQALGQGPEFLTYFQNEAQLDKSGLPSDRFFAERPEGSVSTLKIQRTQQEDSAVYLCASVAGYNSPLHFGNGTRLTVT.

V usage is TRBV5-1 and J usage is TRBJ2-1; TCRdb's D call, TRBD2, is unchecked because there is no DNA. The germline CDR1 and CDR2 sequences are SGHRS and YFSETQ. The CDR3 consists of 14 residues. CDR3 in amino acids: CASSSAAGSNEQFF.

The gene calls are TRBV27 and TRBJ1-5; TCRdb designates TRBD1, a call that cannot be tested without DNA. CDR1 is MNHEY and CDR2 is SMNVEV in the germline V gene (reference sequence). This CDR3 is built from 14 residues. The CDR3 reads CASRRRQGRQPQHF.

This CDR3 is CASRDPGTPYGYTF. The chain employs TRBV6-1 and TRBJ1-2; the D gene TCRdb calls, TRBD1, cannot be checked with no DNA. This CDR3 comprises 14 residues. Germline loops: CDR1 MNHNS, CDR2 SASEGT.

The CDR3: CASRAVPSTDTQYF. V and J are TRBV6-1 and TRBJ2-3; no DNA is available, so the TRBD1 call from TCRdb remains unchecked. The CDR3 is made up of 14 amino acids. CDR1 and CDR2 (germline): MNHNS, SASEGT.

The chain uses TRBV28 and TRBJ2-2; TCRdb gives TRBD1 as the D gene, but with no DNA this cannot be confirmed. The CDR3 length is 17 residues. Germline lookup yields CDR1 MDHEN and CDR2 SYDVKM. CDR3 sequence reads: CASSPPLGTGSPGELFF.

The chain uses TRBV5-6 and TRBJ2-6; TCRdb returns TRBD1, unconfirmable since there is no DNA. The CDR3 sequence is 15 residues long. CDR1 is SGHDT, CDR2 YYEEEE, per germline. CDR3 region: CASRWWGSGANVLTF.